Detailed here is one T cell receptor (beta chain). Its antigen remains unidentified. The sample originates from a study of blood T cells in healthy people across ages. Notes on the study in general: A greater number of naive CD4+ cells and higher diversity distinguished long-lived donors from aged donors.

Germline CDR1 reads DFQATT; CDR2 reads SNEGSKA (reference sequence). The CDR3 contains 14 residues. The germline V and J ends were trimmed by 5 bases and 1 base, with 11 bases remaining between them. The authors ran a second PCR of roughly 6 to 12 cycles using a sample-barcoded 5' primer and a J-beta primer mix. TCRdb re-called the 5' RACE reads through MiXCR, storing one row per CDR3 protein. Here the sample spans approximately 900,000 distinct CDR3 sequences, roughly 29% being singletons. The data also belong to a second study, concerning T cells of mothers and their children.

The source of this sequence is a woman aged 40 to 55 in good health. What was sequenced was blood. The chain has TRBV20-1 and TRBJ1-4; D uncertain. CDR3 protein: CSAQRGVTNEKLFF. CDR3 DNA: TGCAGTGCTCAAAGAGGAGTAACTAATGAAAAACTGTTTTTT.